The 22 T cell receptor beta chains in this list originate from one sample, sequenced in a study of Ad26.COV2.S vaccination and SARS-CoV-2 variants. The sample's treatment: about 20 received Ad26.COV2.S at low or high dose, single or two shots; 5 received placebo; per-sample allocation not given. The study sampled participants on day 63 after the first vaccine or placebo injection. Measured with immunoSEQ multiplex PCR; TCRdb has only the in-frame clones, and not every one. This sample carries under 400,000 clones, about nine tenths of them seen once, and the ten largest clones take approximately 3.6%. Sequencing was performed on peripheral blood, taken in a trial of Ad26.COV2.S vaccine versus placebo. These receptors all stem from a person between 18 and 59 years old who received the Ad26.COV2.S COVID-19 vaccine or a placebo.

The V gene is TRBV5-1, the J gene TRBJ2-3; TRBD1 is a possible D gene (6 bases). The CDR3 totals 17 residues. Trimming took 0 bases from V and 1 from J, leaving 15 bases between them. Germline CDR1 is SGHRS and CDR2 is YFSETQ. CDR3 amino acids: CASSLAAGARGTDTQYF. The DNA for the CDR3 is TGCGCCAGCAGCTTGGCGGCAGGGGCGCGTGGCACAGATACGCAGTATTTT.

This clone occurred once. The V call is TRBV27, the J call TRBJ2-3; D is perhaps TRBD1 (6 bases). CDR1 is MNHEY and CDR2 is SMNVEV in the germline V gene (reference sequence). V lost 8 bases and J lost 2, with 14 bases in between. The CDR3 totals 14 residues. CDR3 sequence: CASALGAPTDTQYF. CDR3 nucleotides: TGTGCCAGCGCTTTGGGGGCCCCCACAGATACGCAGTATTTT.

The genes are TRBV5-8 and TRBJ1-5; TRBD1 matches at 7 bases. The germline gives CDR1 SGHTS, CDR2 YDEGEE. The CDR3 has 13 residues. The V segment lost 4 bases and the J segment 9 bases; nucleotides outside the gene matches: 7. CDR3 nucleotides: TGTGCCAGCAGCAGGACAGGTTTTGGGCCCCAGCATTTT. Translated, it gives CASSRTGFGPQHF.

The J gene is TRBJ1-2, the V gene TRBV15, with TRBD1 identical over 7 bases. This CDR3 has 14 residues. Per the germline V gene, CDR1 is LNHNV and CDR2 is YYDKDF (reference sequence). V gave up 3 bases and J gave up 5 bases; unmatched junction bases: 6. The CDR3 is CATSSPDRAYGYTF. The CDR3 DNA is TGTGCCACCAGCAGCCCCGACAGGGCATATGGCTACACCTTC. The whole variable domain, filled in from reference TRBV15 and TRBJ1-2, reads DAMVIQNPRYQVTQFGKPVTLSCSQTLNHNVMYWYQQKSSQAPKLLFHYYDKDFNNEADTPDNFQSRRPNTSFCFLDIRSPGLGDTAMYLCATSSPDRAYGYTFGSGTRLTVV.

In regard to this clone: The same CDR3 arises from other DNA sequences in this sample as well. The V gene is TRBV7-9, the J gene TRBJ1-4; D gene uncertain. The CDR3 totals 14 residues. Germline assignment: CDR1 SEHNR and CDR2 FQNEAQ (reference sequence). Trimming took 3 bases from V and 0 from J, leaving 5 bases between them. This CDR3 is CASSFGSTNEKLFF. The CDR3 DNA follows: TGTGCCAGCAGCTTTGGCTCAACTAATGAAAAACTGTTTTTT.

A single count supports this clone. The chain employs TRBV5-5 and TRBJ1-1; D is unclear. The V end was cut by 4 bases, the J end by 4 bases, with 14 bases between. The length of the CDR3 is 14 residues. In germline, CDR1 is SGHKS, CDR2 YYEKEE (reference sequence). CDR3 region: CASSQTGKGTEAFF. CDR3 in DNA: TGTGCCAGCAGCCAGACGGGGAAAGGCACTGAAGCTTTCTTT.

The CDR3 DNA follows: TGTGCCAGCAGCTTACAGGGGGCCCGGGTCACAGATACGCAGTATTTT. Its protein product is CASSLQGARVTDTQYF. The chain is built from TRBV7-6 and TRBJ2-3; 8 bases line up with TRBD1. The CDR3 sequence is 16 residues long. Germline V gene lookup returns CDR1 SGHVS and CDR2 FNYEAQ. Germline trimming cut 2 bases from V and 2 bases from J; bases unmatched to any gene: 6. The full variable domain, completed using reference TRBV7-6 and TRBJ2-3, is GAGVSQSPRYKVTKRGQDVALRCDPISGHVSLYWYRQALGQGPEFLTYFNYEAQQDKSGLPNDRFSAERPEGSISTLTIQRTEQRDSAMYRCASSLQGARVTDTQYFGPGTRLTVL.

This chain links TRBV18 with TRBJ2-2; tentative D call: TRBD1 (5 bases). Trimming took 4 bases from V and 0 from J, leaving 12 bases between them. Germline CDR1 is KGHSH and CDR2 is LQKENI. This CDR3 is built from 16 residues. CDR3 loop: CASSLSRTSNTGELFF. CDR3 DNA: TGTGCCAGCTCACTATCCAGGACATCGAACACCGGGGAGCTGTTTTTT.

CDR3 amino acids: CASSFNQQETQYF. The CDR3 DNA follows: TGTGCCAGCAGTTTCAACCAACAAGAGACCCAGTACTTC. The chain carries TRBV12-3 or TRBV12-4 and TRBJ2-5; D is unresolved. The CDR3 length is 13 residues. V lost 3 bases and J lost 2, with 7 bases in between.

This chain's CDR3 is CASRGQGGGYGYTF. The CDR3 DNA follows: TGTGCCAGCAGAGGACAGGGAGGAGGCTATGGCTACACCTTC. The V call is TRBV2, the J call TRBJ1-2, with 8 nucleotides matching TRBD1. The V and J ends lost 6 bases and 4 bases, in that order; junction bases with no gene match: 7. This CDR3 has 14 amino acids. CDR1 and CDR2 (germline): SNHLY, FYNNEI.

The chain combines TRBV12-3 or TRBV12-4 with TRBJ1-2; TRBD1 matches 7 bases. Unmatched junction bases numbered 5, after V lost 6 bases and J lost 4 bases. The CDR3 length is 13 residues. CDR3 sequence reads: CASSRQGLYGYTF. CDR3 DNA sequence: TGTGCCAGCAGCAGACAGGGCCTCTATGGCTACACCTTC.

The CDR3 nucleotides read TGTGCCAGCAGCCCTACAGGGTTTCCGAACACCATATATTTT. Amino acid sequence: CASSPTGFPNTIYF. The V call is TRBV14, the J call TRBJ1-3; D is possibly TRBD1 (6 bases). The CDR3 length is 14 residues. CDR1 SGHDN and CDR2 FVKESK come from the germline V gene. V gave up 4 bases and J gave up 7 bases, with 14 bases separating them. The full variable domain, in which reference TRBV14 and TRBJ1-3 provide the parts outside the CDR3, is EAGVTQFPSHSVIEKGQTVTLRCDPISGHDNLYWYRRVMGKEIKFLLHFVKESKQDESGMPNNRFLAERTGGTYSTLKVQPAELEDSGVYFCASSPTGFPNTIYFGEGSWLTVV.

The V call is TRBV5-6, the J call TRBJ1-2; D remains ambiguous. The germline V gene encodes CDR1 SGHDT and CDR2 YYEEEE. Deletions cut 2 bases from V and 3 bases from J, with 2 bases between. This CDR3 is built from 11 residues. The chain's CDR3 is CASSLDYGYTF. CDR3 coding DNA: TGTGCCAGCAGCTTAGACTATGGCTACACCTTC.

In regard to this clone: At the DNA level, this CDR3 is encoded by other sequences in the same sample as well. The rearrangement joins TRBV18 to TRBJ2-7; 10 positions match TRBD1. The CDR3 extends over 15 amino acids. J gave up 4 bases and V 0 bases, and 3 bases lay outside the gene matches. Germline V gives CDR1 KGHSH, CDR2 LQKENI. For the CDR3, the DNA is TGTGCCAGCTCACCACCGGGACAGGGGCGATACGAGCAGTACTTC. Translating it yields CASSPPGQGRYEQYF.

The CDR3 protein is CAAQGLGRNTIYF. The CDR3 DNA reads TGTGCCGCCCAGGGTTTAGGAAGAAACACCATATATTTT. This chain joins TRBV2 and TRBJ1-3, with D perhaps matching TRBD1 (5 bases). V was trimmed by 11 bases and J by 5 bases, leaving 16 bases between them. The CDR3 spans 13 residues. Germline V lookup: CDR1 SNHLY, CDR2 FYNNEI. Supplemented by reference TRBV2 and TRBJ1-3, the full variable domain reads EPEVTQTPSHQVTQMGQEVILRCVPISNHLYFYWYRQILGQKVEFLVSFYNNEISEKSEIFDDQFSVERPDGSNFTLKIRSTKLEDSAMYFCAAQGLGRNTIYFGEGSWLTVV.

J is TRBJ1-1 and V is TRBV3-1 (or the pseudogene TRBV3-2); D gene ambiguous. CDR3 length equals 14 residues. Between the trimmed V and J ends, which lost 0 bases and 1 base, there was a span of 6 bases. Germline V gives CDR1 LGHDT, CDR2 YNNKEL (reference sequence). The CDR3 loop is CASSQEVANTEAFF. CDR3 nucleotides: TGTGCCAGCAGCCAAGAGGTGGCGAACACTGAAGCTTTCTTT.

The rearrangement links TRBV19 to TRBJ1-2; D uncertain. The CDR3 totals 15 residues. V lost 3 bases to trimming and J lost 8 bases, with 19 bases between them. In germline, CDR1 is LNHDA, CDR2 SQIVND (reference sequence). In DNA, the CDR3 is TGTGCCAGTAGTATGGCGAGCCAGTGGAATGGGGGCTACACCTTC. It codes for CASSMASQWNGGYTF.

In its sample, this clone was seen once. The V gene is TRBV5-1, the J gene TRBJ2-3; 7 bases are a match to TRBD1. Germline trimming cut 5 bases from V and 1 base from J; bases unmatched to any gene: 7. Germline-derived CDR1 and CDR2 are SGHRS and YFSETQ. This CDR3 has 15 amino acids. The CDR3 nucleotides read TGCGCCAGCAGACCTAACACAGGGGGCACAGATACGCAGTATTTT. As protein: CASRPNTGGTDTQYF.

The V gene is TRBV4-3, the J gene TRBJ2-7, with D tentatively TRBD2 (6 bases). Trimming cost V 0 bases and J 2 bases, with 11 bases left between them. This CDR3 is 15 amino acids long. The germline V gene encodes CDR1 LGHNA and CDR2 YSLEER. Here the CDR3 reads CASSQDGGPAYEQYF. The CDR3 DNA sequence: TGCGCCAGCAGCCAAGATGGAGGGCCCGCCTACGAGCAGTACTTC.

The V and J genes are TRBV24-1 and TRBJ2-1, with D possibly matching TRBD1 (5 bases). The CDR3 length is 17 residues. Per germline, CDR1 KGHDR and CDR2 SFDVKD. V was pared by 3 bases and J by 8 bases, with 22 bases between. The CDR3 DNA sequence: TGTGCCACCAGTGATCCAAGGCGGCAGGGAACTGGAGATGAGCAGTTCTTC. Protein: CATSDPRRQGTGDEQFF.

The V gene is TRBV4-2, the J gene TRBJ2-2; a weak D match, TRBD2 (6 bases). V lost 0 bases and J 4 bases, leaving 12 bases between the germline ends. Germline CDR1 is LGHNA and CDR2 is YNFKEQ. This CDR3 contains 16 residues. The CDR3 bases are TGTGCCAGCAGCCAAGAGGGGGGTTCAGGCACCGGGGAGCTGTTTTTT. The encoded protein is CASSQEGGSGTGELFF.

The chain has TRBV5-1 and TRBJ2-7, with D unclear. V was cut by 3 bases and J by 6 bases, with 19 bases left in between. The CDR3 consists of 15 residues. Germline CDR1 is SGHRS and CDR2 is YFSETQ. CDR3: CASSSLRTDTAEQYF. CDR3 in DNA: TGCGCCAGCAGCTCTCTCCGGACCGACACCGCCGAGCAGTACTTC.